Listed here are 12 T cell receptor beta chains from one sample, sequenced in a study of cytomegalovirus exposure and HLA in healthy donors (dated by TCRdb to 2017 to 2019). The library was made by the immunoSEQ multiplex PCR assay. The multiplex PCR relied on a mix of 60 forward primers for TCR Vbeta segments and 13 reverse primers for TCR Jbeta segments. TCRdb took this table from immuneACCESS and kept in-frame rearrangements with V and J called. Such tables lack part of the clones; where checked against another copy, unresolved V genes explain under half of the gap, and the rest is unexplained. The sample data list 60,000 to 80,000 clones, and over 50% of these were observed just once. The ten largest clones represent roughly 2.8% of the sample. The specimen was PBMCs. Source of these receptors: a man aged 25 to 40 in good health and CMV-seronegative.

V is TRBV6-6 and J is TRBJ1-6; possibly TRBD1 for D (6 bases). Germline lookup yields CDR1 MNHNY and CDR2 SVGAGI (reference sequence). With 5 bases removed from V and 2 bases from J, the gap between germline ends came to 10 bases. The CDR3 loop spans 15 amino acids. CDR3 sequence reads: CASSPGQTYNSPLHF. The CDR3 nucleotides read TGTGCCAGCAGTCCCGGACAGACCTATAATTCACCCCTCCACTTT.

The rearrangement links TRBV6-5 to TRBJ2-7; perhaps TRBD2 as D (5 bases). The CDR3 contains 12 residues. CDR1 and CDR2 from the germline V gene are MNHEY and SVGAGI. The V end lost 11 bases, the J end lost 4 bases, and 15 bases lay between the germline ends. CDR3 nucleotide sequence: TGTGCCGCCGGAGGCCCACGATACGAGCAGTACTTC. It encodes CAAGGPRYEQYF.

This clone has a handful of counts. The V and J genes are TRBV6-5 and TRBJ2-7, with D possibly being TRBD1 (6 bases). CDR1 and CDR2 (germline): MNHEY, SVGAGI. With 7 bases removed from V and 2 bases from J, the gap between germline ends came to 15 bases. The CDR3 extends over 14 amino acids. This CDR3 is CASTLSQGPYEQYF. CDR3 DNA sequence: TGTGCCAGCACCCTAAGCCAGGGGCCCTACGAGCAGTACTTC.

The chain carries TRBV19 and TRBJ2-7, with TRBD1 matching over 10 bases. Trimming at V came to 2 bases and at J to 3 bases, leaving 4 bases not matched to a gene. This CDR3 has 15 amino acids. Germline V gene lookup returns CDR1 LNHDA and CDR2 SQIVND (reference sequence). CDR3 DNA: TGTGCCAGTAGTATAACGGACAGGGGGGGCTACGAGCAGTACTTC. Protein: CASSITDRGGYEQYF.

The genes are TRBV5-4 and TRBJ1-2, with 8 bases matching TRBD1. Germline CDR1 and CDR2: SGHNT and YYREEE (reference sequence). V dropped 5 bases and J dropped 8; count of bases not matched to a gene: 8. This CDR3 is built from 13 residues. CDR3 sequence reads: CASSLQGADGYTF. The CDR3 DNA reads TGTGCCAGCAGTTTGCAGGGGGCCGACGGCTACACCTTC.

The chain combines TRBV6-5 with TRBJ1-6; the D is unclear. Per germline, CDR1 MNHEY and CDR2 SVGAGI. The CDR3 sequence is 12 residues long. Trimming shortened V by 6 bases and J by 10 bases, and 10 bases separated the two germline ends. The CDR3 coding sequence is TGTGCCAGCAGCGAGGCGGGGTCACCCCTCCACTTT. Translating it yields CASSEAGSPLHF.

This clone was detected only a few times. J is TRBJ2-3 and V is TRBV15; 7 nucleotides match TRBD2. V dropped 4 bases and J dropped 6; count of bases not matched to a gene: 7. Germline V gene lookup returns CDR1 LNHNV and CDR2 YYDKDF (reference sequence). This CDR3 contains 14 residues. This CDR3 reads CATSTAGMVDTQYF. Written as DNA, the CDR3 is TGTGCCACCAGCACAGCGGGGATGGTGGATACGCAGTATTTT.

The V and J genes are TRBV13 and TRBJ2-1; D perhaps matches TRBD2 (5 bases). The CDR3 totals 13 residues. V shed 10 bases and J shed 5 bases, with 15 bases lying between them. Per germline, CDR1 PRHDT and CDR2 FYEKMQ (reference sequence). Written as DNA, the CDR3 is TGTGCCACTAGCACTCCCCCCCACAATGAGCAGTTCTTC. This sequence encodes CATSTPPHNEQFF.

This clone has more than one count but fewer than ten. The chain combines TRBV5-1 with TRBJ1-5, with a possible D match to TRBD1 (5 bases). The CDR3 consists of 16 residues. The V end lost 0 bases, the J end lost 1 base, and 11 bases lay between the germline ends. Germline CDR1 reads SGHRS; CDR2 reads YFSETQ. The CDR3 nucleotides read TGCGCCAGCAGCTTGGGAGGGACTCACAGCAATCAGCCCCAGCATTTT. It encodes CASSLGGTHSNQPQHF.

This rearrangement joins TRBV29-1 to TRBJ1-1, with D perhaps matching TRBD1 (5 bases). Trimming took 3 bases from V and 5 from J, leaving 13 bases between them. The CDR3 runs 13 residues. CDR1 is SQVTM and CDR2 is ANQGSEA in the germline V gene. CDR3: CSVEAGGLTEAFF. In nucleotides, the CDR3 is TGCAGCGTTGAGGCCGGGGGATTGACTGAAGCTTTCTTT.

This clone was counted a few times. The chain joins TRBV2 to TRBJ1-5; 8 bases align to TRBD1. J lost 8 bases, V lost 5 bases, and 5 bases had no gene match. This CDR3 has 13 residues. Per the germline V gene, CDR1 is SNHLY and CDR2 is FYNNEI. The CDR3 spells CASSPRGPEPQHF. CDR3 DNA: TGTGCCAGCAGTCCCAGGGGGCCGGAGCCCCAGCATTTT. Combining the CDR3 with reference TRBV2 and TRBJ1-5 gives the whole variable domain EPEVTQTPSHQVTQMGQEVILRCVPISNHLYFYWYRQILGQKVEFLVSFYNNEISEKSEIFDDQFSVERPDGSNFTLKIRSTKLEDSAMYFCASSPRGPEPQHFGDGTRLSIL.

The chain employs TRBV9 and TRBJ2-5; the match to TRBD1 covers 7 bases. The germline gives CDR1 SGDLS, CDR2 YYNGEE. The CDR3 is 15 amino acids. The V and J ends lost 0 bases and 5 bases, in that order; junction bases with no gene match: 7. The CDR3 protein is CASSVEGGAWETQYF. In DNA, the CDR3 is TGTGCCAGCAGCGTAGAAGGGGGCGCCTGGGAGACCCAGTACTTC.